This T cell receptor beta chain was obtained from a study of Graves' ophthalmopathy and Graves' hyperthyroidism. Looked up from germline, CDR1 is LNHDA and CDR2 is SQIVND (reference sequence). This CDR3 region has 15 residues. Trimming shortened V by 7 bases and J by 8 bases, and 23 bases separated the two germline ends. For repertoire sequencing, the TCR beta CDR3 regions were amplified from RNA transcripts. The first round was an RT-PCR with HTBI primers, and the second round was a multiplex PCR. MiXCR was run by TCRdb on the multiplex PCR reads, yielding one entry per CDR3 protein. The sample records 200,000 to 250,000 distinct CDR3 sequences, 20% to 25% being singletons. There are many counts of this clonotype.

Sequencing was done on a sample of peripheral blood. The TCR comes from a woman between 50 and 59 years old with Graves' ophthalmopathy. The chain couples TRBV19 to TRBJ1-2; D is unclear. CDR3 nucleotide sequence: TGTGCCAGTAAAGAGGGATTTATCATGGCGGGAGGCTACACCTTC. Its translation: CASKEGFIMAGGYTF.